This record looks at one T cell receptor (beta chain) sequence and its context. Treatment specified: over 15 received Ad26.COV2.S at low or high dose, single or two shots; several received placebo; per-sample allocation not given. Samples were taken on day 63 after the first vaccine or placebo injection. This entry is derived from a study of Ad26.COV2.S vaccination and SARS-CoV-2 variants. The CDR3 spans 13 residues. The germline gives CDR1 MDHEN, CDR2 SYDVKM. Trimming took 6 bases from V and 7 from J, leaving 12 bases between them. Method: immunoSEQ multiplex PCR; TCRdb's copy keeps in-frame clones and lacks some. The sample gives roughly 380,000 clones, roughly 91% of which show up once; around 3.6% is in the top ten.

This material consisted of peripheral blood, taken in a trial of Ad26.COV2.S vaccine versus placebo. V and J are TRBV28 and TRBJ2-2; D is perhaps TRBD2 (6 bases). The sequence came from a person between 18 and 59 years old who received the Ad26.COV2.S COVID-19 vaccine or a placebo. CDR3 sequence: CASSSEGIGELFF. CDR3 in DNA: TGTGCCAGCAGCTCGGAGGGTATCGGGGAGCTGTTTTTT.